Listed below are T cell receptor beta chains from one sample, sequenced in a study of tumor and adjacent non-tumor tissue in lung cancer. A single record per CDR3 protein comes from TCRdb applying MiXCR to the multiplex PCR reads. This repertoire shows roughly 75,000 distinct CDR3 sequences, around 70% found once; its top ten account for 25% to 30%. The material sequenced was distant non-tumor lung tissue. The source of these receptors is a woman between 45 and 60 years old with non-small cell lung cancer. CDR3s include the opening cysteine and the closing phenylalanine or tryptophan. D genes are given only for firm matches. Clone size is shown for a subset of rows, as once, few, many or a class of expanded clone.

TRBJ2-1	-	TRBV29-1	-	TGCAGCGTTGCACCCGTGAGGACATTAAACAATGAGCGGTTCTTC	CSVAPVRTLNNERFF
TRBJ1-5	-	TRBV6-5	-	TGTGCCAGCAAGGGAAATAGTAATCAGCCCCAGCATTTT	CASKGNSNQPQHF
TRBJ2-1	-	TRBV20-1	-	TGCAGTGCTCTGAATCCGTCCGCCAGGTACATCTATGAGCAGTTCTTC	CSALNPSARYIYEQFF
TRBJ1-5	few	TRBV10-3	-	TGTGCCATCAGTGGAGTCAGGGAGGGGTTGATGGAGGCCCAGCATTTT	CAISGVREGLMEAQHF
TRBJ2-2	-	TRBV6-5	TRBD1	TGTGTCAGCAGTTACTCTACCAGGGGGAATTACACCGGGGAGCTGTTTTTT	CVSSYSTRGNYTGELFF
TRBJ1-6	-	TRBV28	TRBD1	TGTGCCAGCAGCGGTGTTCGGACAGGCAATAATTCACCCCTCCACTTT	CASSGVRTGNNSPLHF
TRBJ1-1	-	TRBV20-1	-	TGCAGTGCTAGAGATGGGCCCTTGGAAGCTTTATTT	CSARDGPLEALF
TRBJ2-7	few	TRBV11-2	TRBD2	TGTGCCAGCAGCTTATTAGCGGGATGGTATGAGCAGTACTTC	CASSLLAGWYEQYF
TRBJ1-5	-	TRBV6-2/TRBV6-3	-	TGTACCAGCATCCCCACCCAAGGGGGGTACACTCAGCTCCAGCATTTT	CTSIPTQGGYTQLQHF
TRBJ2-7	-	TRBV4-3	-	TGCGCCAGCAGCCAAGAGGGCGTGAAGGAGCAGTACTTC	CASSQEGVKEQYF
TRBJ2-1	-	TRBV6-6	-	TGTGCCAGCATCAGGGACAACTACAATGGGCACTTCTTC	CASIRDNYNGHFF
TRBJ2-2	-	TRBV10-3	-	TGTGCCATCATTGAGTGGATGGCAGACGAGGAGCTGTTTTTT	CAIIEWMADEELFF
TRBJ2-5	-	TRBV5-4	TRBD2	TGTGGCAGCAGCTTGGGAGCACTAGCGGGAGAAGAGACCCAGTACTTC	CGSSLGALAGEETQYF
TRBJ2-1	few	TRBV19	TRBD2	TGTGCCAGTAGTATAATCTCCGGACTAGCGGACCACAATGAGCAGTTCTTC	CASSIISGLADHNEQFF
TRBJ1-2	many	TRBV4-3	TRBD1	TGCGCCAGCAGCCAAATCTCCGGGACAGCCACCGGCTACACCTTC	CASSQISGTATGYTF
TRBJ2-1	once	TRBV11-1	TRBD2	TGTGTCAGCAGCTTTAGCGGGACGGTCAACTCCTACAATGAGCAGTTCTTC	CVSSFSGTVNSYNEQFF
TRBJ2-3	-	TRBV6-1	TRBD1	TGTGCTAGCAGGACAGGGTTTGGAGCATATACGCAGTATTTT	CASRTGFGAYTQYF
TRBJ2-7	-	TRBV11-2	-	TGTGCCAGTAGCTTAGTGAGTAGCGGCCGGGGATACAAGCAGTACTTC	CASSLVSSGRGYKQYF
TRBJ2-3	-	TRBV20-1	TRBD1	TGCAGTGCTAGTCACACAGGGGGCTGGGCAGATACGCAGTATTTT	CSASHTGGWADTQYF
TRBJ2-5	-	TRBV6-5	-	TGTGCCAGCAGGGAATCTCATACAGGGCAGACCCGGTACTTC	CASRESHTGQTRYF
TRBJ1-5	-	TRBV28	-	TGTGCCAACAGTTTATTATCAGGCAATCAGCCCCAGCATTTT	CANSLLSGNQPQHF
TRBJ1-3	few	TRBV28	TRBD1	TGTGCCAGCAGTAACCGATACCTACAGGGGGAAGATGGAAACACCATATATTTT	CASSNRYLQGEDGNTIYF
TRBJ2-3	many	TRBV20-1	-	TGCAGTGCTAGAGTAGGAGGGGCTAGGACAGATACGCAGTATTTT	CSARVGGARTDTQYF
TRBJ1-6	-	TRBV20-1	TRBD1	TGCAGTGCTCCAACTCCGGGACAGCGAGGTTCACCCTTCCGCTTT	CSAPTPGQRGSPFRF
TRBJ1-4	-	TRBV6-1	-	TGTACCAGCAGTGTGGGGGGGTCAACTAATGAAAAACTGTTCTTT	CTSSVGGSTNEKLFF
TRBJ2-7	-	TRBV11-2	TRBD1	TGTGCCAGCAGCTTCAGGACAGGGGTTACTTACGACCAATACTTC	CASSFRTGVTYDQYF
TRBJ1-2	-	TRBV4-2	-	TGTGCCAGCACCGACAAGGACTATGGCAACACCTTC	CASTDKDYGNTF
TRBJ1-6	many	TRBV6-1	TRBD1	TGTGCCAGCAGAGCGTCGCCCCGGGACAGACGCTCCTATAATTCACCCCTCCACTTT	CASRASPRDRRSYNSPLHF
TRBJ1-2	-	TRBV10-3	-	TGTGCCATCAGTGAGGGAGATGGCTATGGCTACACCTTC	CAISEGDGYGYTF
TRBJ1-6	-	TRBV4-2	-	TGTGCCAGCAGCCCAACCAGGACACGCAATAATTCACCCCTCGACTTT	CASSPTRTRNNSPLDF
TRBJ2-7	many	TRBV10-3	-	TGTGCCATCAGTGAGAAGGCCCAAGGGGCCTACGAGCAGTACTTC	CAISEKAQGAYEQYF
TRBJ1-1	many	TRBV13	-	TGTGCCAGCAGCTTGAGCGAGGGACGGCGGAACACTGAAGCTTTCTTT	CASSLSEGRRNTEAFF
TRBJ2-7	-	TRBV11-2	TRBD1	TGTGCCAGCATCTTCAGGACAGGGGTTACCTACAAGCAATACTTC	CASIFRTGVTYKQYF
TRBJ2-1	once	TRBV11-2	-	TGTGCCTGCAGCTCTAGCCCCACAGGATGCCTCTTC	CACSSSPTGCLF
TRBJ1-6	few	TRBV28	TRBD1	TGTGCCAGCAGTCTGACAGGGGGTAGCTATAATTCACCCCTCCACTTT	CASSLTGGSYNSPLHF
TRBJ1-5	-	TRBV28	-	TGTGCCAGCAGACAACCGGGACCTACAGAGGGGCAGCCCCAGCATTTT	CASRQPGPTEGQPQHF
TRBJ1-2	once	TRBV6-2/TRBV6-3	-	TGCGTCAGCAGCCGCGGACAGTGGCAGGATGGCTACACCTTC	CVSSRGQWQDGYTF
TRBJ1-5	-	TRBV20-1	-	TGCAGTGCTAGAAACGGAGTTCGATTCACTCAACCCCAGCATTTT	CSARNGVRFTQPQHF
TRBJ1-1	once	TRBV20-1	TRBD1	TGCAGTGCTTCGACAGGGAGGTTCACTGAAGCTTCCTTT	CSASTGRFTEASF
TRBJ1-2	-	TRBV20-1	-	TGCATTGCTAGCCTGGGACCGACTGGCTACATCTTC	CIASLGPTGYIF
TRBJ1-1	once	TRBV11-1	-	TGTGCCAGCAGCATGAAGGAGTTGAACATTGAAGCATTCTTT	CASSMKELNIEAFF
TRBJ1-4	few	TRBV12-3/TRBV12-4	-	TGTGCCAGCAGACCGGAACAGTCTAATGAAAAACTGTTTTTT	CASRPEQSNEKLFF
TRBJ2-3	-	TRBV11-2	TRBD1	TGTGCCAGCAGCTCGGGAACAGGGGGAGATACGCAGTATTTT	CASSSGTGGDTQYF
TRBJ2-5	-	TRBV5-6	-	TGTGCCAGCAGTTCCCCGCGACTACAAGAGACCCAATACTTC	CASSSPRLQETQYF
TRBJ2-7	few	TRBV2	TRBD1	TGTGCCAGCAGGAAAACCGTGACAGGGGTCGAGCAGTACTTC	CASRKTVTGVEQYF
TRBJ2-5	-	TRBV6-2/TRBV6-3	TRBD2	TGTGCCAGTAGTCTAGGACTAGCGGGAGCATTCTACGAGACCCAGTACTTC	CASSLGLAGAFYETQYF
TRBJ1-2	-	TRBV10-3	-	TGTGCCGTCACCGCGGGACAAGGCAATGGCTACACCTTC	CAVTAGQGNGYTF
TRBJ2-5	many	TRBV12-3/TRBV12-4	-	TGTGCCAGCAGTTCCACAGGGCAAGAGACCCAGTACTTC	CASSSTGQETQYF
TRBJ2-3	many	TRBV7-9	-	TGTGCCAGCAGCCCACATCGGCTAGCTAGCACAGATACGCAGTATTTT	CASSPHRLASTDTQYF
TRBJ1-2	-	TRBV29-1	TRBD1	TGCAGCGTTAAGGGGGCATCATATGGCTACGCCTTC	CSVKGASYGYAF
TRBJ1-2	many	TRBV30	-	TGTGCCTACCCTAGGGGGTATGGCTACACCTTC	CAYPRGYGYTF
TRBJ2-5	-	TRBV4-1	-	TGCGCCAGCAGCCAAGATCAGGCAGGGACGGAGGAAGGGACCCAGTACTTC	CASSQDQAGTEEGTQYF
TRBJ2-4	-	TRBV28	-	TGTGCCAACAGTTTTGAACACCTAGCCAAAAACATTCAGTATTTC	CANSFEHLAKNIQYF
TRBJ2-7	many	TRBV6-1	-	TGTGCCAGCAGTGGGACAGCTTCCGAGCAGTACTTC	CASSGTASEQYF
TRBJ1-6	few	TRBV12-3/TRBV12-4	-	TGTGCCGGCAGTCCTCAAACCAAACCCCTCCACTTT	CAGSPQTKPLHF
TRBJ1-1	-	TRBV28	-	TGTGCCAGCACCCGGGGGGGCTTTTACTCTGAAGCTTTCTTT	CASTRGGFYSEAFF